Only a few counts were recorded for the clone carrying this TCR beta chain. The data belong to a study of technical replicates of blood from a handful of donors. Repertoires were generated with immunoSEQ multiplex PCR, while TCRdb's copy carries only in-frame clones and drops some. The profile shows 70,000 to 85,000 clones, approximately 97% of them singletons. The clonotype originates from a human donor in good health. Sequencing was carried out using T cells isolated from PBMCs.

The CDR3 protein is CASTPAGLGENTEAFF. CDR3 DNA sequence: TGTGCCAGCACCCCGGCGGGTCTCGGTGAGAACACTGAAGCTTTCTTT. This chain joins TRBV7-8 and TRBJ1-1, with D unclear. Germline V gene sequence: CDR1 SGHVS, CDR2 FQNEAQ. The CDR3 runs 16 residues. V lost 7 bases, J lost 1 base, and 19 bases lay in between.